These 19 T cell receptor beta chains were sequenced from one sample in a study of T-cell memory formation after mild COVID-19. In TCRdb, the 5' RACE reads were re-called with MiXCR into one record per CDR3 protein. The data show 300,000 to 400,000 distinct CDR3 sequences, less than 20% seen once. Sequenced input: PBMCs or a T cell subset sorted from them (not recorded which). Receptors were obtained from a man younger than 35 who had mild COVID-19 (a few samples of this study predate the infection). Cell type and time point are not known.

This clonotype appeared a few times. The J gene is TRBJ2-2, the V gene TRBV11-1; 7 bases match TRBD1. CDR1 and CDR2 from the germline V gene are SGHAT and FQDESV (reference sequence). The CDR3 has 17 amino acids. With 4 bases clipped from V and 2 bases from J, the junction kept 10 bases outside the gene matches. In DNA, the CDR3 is TGTGCCAGCAGCTCCAGGGGGTCAGGGCAAAACACCGGGGAGCTGTTTTTT. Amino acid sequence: CASSSRGSGQNTGELFF. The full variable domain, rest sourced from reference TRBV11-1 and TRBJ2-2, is EAEVAQSPRYKITEKSQAVAFWCDPISGHATLYWYRQILGQGPELLVQFQDESVVDDSQLPKDRFSAERLKGVDSTLKIQPAELGDSAMYLCASSSRGSGQNTGELFFGEGSRLTVL.

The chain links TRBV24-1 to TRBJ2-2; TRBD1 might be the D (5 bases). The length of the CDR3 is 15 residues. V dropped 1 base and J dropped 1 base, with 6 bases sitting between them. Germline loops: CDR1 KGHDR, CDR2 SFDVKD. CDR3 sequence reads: CATSDFTGNTGELFF. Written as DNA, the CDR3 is TGTGCCACCAGTGATTTTACAGGGAACACCGGGGAGCTGTTTTTT.

Here the CDR3 reads CASSEARGSGETQYF. The CDR3 DNA sequence: TGTGCCAGCAGTGAAGCAAGGGGGAGTGGCGAGACCCAGTACTTC. V gene TRBV6-1 combines with J gene TRBJ2-5; tentatively, D is TRBD1 (6 bases). The germline CDR1 and CDR2 sequences are MNHNS and SASEGT. The CDR3 is 15 amino acids. V was cut by 0 bases and J by 5 bases, with 13 bases left in between.

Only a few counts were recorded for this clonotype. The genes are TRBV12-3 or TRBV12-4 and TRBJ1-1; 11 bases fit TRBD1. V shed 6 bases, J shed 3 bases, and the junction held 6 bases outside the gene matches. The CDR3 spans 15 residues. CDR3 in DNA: TGTGCCAGCAGGGGGGACAGGGGGGAGTACACTGAAGCTTTCTTT. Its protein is CASRGDRGEYTEAFF.

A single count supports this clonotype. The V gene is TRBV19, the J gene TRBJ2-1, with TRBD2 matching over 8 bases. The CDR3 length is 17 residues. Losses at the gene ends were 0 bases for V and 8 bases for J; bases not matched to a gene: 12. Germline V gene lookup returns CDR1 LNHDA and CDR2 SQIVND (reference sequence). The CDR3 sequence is CASSIDHSTSVSYEQFF. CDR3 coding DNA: TGTGCCAGTAGTATAGATCACTCGACTAGCGTTTCGTATGAGCAGTTCTTC. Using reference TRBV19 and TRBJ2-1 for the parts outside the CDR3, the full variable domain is DGGITQSPKYLFRKEGQNVTLSCEQNLNHDAMYWYRQDPGQGLRLIYYSQIVNDFQKGDIAEGYSVSREKKESFPLTVTSAQKNPTAFYLCASSIDHSTSVSYEQFFGPGTRLTVL.

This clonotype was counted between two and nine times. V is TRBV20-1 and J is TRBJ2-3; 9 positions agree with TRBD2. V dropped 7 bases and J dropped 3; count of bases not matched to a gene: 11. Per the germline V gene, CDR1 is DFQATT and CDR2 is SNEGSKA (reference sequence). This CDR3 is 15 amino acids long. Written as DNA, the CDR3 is TGCAGTGTCCCTCGCCGTCTAGCGGGGACAGATACGCAGTATTTT. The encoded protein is CSVPRRLAGTDTQYF.

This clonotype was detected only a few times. In DNA, the CDR3 is TGCGCCAGCAGCCACGAAACAGGCCGGGAGCTGTTTTTT. It translates to CASSHETGRELFF. This chain uses TRBV4-1 with TRBJ2-2; maybe TRBD1 (5 bases). Germline V gene data show CDR1 as MGHRA and CDR2 as YSYEKL. This CDR3 region has 13 residues. Trimming took 3 bases from V and 9 from J, leaving 11 bases between them.

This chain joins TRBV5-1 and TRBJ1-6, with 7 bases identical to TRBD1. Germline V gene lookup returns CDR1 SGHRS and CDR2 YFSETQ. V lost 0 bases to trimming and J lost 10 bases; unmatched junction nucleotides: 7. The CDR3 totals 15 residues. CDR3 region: CASSLETGRISPLHF. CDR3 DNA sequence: TGCGCCAGCAGCTTGGAGACAGGGAGAATCTCACCCCTCCACTTT.

CDR3 sequence (DNA): TGTGCCAGCTCCCCGGACAGGGTGCGAGAAGCTTTCTTT. It specifies CASSPDRVREAFF. V gene TRBV18 combines with J gene TRBJ1-1; 8 bases are shared with TRBD1. Per the germline V gene, CDR1 is KGHSH and CDR2 is LQKENI. The CDR3 is 13 residues long. The junction had 8 bases not matched to a gene; V was cut back by 6 bases and J by 8 bases.

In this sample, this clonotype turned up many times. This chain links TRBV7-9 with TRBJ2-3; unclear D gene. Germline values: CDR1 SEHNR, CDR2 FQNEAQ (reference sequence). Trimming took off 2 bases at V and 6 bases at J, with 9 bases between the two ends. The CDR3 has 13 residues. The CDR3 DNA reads TGTGCCAGCAGCTTATCAGAGGTGGATACGCAGTATTTT. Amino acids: CASSLSEVDTQYF.

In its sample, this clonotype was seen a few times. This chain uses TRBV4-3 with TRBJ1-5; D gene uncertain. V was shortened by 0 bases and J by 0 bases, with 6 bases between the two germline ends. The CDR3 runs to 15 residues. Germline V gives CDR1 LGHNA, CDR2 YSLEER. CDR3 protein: CASSQDVYSNQPQHF. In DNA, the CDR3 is TGCGCCAGCAGCCAAGATGTGTATAGCAATCAGCCCCAGCATTTT.

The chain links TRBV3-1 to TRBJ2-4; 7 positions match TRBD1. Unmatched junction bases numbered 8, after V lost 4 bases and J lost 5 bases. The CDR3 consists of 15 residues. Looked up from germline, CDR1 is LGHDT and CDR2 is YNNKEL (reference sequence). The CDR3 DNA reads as TGTGCCAGCAGCCCTCTAGGACAGGTAGAAAACATTCAGTACTTC. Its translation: CASSPLGQVENIQYF.

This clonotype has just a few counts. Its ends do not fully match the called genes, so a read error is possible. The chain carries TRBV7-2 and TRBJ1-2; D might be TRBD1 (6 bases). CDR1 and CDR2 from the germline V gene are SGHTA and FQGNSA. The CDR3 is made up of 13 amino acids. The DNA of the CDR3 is TGTGCCAGCAGTTTAGACAGGACGGGTGGCTACACCTTC. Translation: CASSLDRTGGYTF.

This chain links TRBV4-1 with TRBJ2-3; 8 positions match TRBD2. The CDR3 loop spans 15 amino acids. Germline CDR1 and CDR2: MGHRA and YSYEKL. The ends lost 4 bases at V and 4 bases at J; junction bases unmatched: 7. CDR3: CASSPPASGSDTQYF. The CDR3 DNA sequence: TGCGCCAGCAGCCCCCCCGCTAGCGGGTCAGATACGCAGTATTTT.

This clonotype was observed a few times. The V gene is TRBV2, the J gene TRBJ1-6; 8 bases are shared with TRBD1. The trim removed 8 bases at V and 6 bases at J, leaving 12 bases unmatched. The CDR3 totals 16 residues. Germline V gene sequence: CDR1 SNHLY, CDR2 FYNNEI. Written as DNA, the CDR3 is TGTGCCAGCGTACGGACAGGGCCGAAGATTAATTCACCCCTCCACTTT. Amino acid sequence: CASVRTGPKINSPLHF.

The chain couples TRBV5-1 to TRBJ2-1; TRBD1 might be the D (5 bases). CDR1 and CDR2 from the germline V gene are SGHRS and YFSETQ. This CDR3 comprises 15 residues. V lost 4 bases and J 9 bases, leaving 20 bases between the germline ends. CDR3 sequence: CASSDWAGSMGEQFF. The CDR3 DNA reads TGCGCCAGCAGCGACTGGGCAGGGTCAATGGGTGAGCAGTTCTTC.

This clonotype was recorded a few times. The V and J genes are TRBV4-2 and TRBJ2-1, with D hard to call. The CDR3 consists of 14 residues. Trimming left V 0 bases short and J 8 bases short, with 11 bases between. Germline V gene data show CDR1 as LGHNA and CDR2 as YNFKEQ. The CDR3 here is CASSQDWLIDEQFF. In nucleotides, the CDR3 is TGTGCCAGCAGCCAAGATTGGCTAATAGATGAGCAGTTCTTC.

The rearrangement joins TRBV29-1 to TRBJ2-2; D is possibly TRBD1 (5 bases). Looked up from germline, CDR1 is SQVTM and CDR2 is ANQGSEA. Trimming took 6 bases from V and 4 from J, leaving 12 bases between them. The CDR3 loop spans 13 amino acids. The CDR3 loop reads CSVDRDTTGELFF. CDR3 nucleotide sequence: TGCAGCGTCGACAGAGATACCACCGGGGAGCTGTTTTTT.

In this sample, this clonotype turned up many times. The CDR3 loop is CASSFEWGVAKNIQYF. The CDR3 bases are TGTGCCAGCAGTTTCGAGTGGGGGGTAGCCAAAAACATTCAGTACTTC. The V and J genes are TRBV12-3 or TRBV12-4 and TRBJ2-4, with D perhaps TRBD2 (6 bases). This CDR3 spans 16 amino acids. V lost 3 bases and J 0 bases, leaving 12 bases between the germline ends.